The source of this T cell receptor beta chain is a study of T cell responses to AZD1222 COVID-19 vaccine. Assay: immunoSEQ multiplex PCR; the TCRdb copy retains only in-frame clones and omits some. The data contain 120,000 to 150,000 clones, nearly 90% of them singletons. The germline V gene encodes CDR1 LNHDA and CDR2 SQIVND (reference sequence). The ends were cut back, 2 bases at V and 0 bases at J, with 11 bases in the middle. This CDR3 is built from 16 residues. Overall study results and limits: No day 14 peak samples; only post-peak repertoires were characterized.

Concerning this clone: The target antigen is unknown.

The sample in question was peripheral blood, obtained on day 0 of AZD1222 vaccination. The chain carries TRBV19 and TRBJ1-5; unclear D gene. The TCR comes from an adult in good health. The CDR3, as DNA: TGTGCCAGTAGTATACGCCCAGGTTATAGCAATCAGCCCCAGCATTTT. It yields the protein CASSIRPGYSNQPQHF.